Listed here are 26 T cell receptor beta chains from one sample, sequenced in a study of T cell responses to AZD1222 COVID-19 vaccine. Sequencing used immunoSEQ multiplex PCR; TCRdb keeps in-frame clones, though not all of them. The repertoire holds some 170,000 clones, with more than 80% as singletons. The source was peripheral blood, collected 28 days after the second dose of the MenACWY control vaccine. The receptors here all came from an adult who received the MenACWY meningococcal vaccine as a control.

The CDR3 spells CASSYSPHGNQPQHF. Here the CDR3 DNA reads TGTGCCAGCAGTTACTCGCCCCACGGCAATCAGCCCCAGCATTTT. This chain joins TRBV6-5 and TRBJ1-5; D call uncertain. The V end was cut by 0 bases, the J end by 2 bases, with 8 bases between. The CDR3 sequence is 15 residues long. Per the germline V gene, CDR1 is MNHEY and CDR2 is SVGAGI.

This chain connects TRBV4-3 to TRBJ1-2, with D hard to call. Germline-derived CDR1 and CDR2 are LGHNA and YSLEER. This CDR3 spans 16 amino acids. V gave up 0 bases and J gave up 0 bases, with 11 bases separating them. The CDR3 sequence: CASSQDLGDSNYGYTF. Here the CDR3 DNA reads TGCGCCAGCAGCCAAGATCTCGGAGATTCTAACTATGGCTACACCTTC.

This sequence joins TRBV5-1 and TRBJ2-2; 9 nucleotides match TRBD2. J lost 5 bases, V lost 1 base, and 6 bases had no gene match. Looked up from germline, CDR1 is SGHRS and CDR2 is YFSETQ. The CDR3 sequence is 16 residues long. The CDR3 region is CASSLWREGWTGELFF. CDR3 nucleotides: TGCGCCAGCAGCTTGTGGCGGGAGGGTTGGACCGGGGAGCTGTTTTTT.

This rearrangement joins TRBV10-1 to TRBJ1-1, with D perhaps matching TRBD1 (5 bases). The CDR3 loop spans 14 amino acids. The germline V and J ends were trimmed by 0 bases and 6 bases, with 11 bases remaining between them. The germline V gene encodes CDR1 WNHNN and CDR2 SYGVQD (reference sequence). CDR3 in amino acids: CASSESIGGAEAFF. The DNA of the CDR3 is TGCGCCAGCAGTGAGTCGATTGGGGGGGCTGAAGCTTTCTTT.

DNA for the CDR3: TGTGCCATCAGTAAGCGGGAGGGCCGGAGAGATACGCAGTATTTT. It is translated as CAISKREGRRDTQYF. The rearrangement links TRBV10-3 to TRBJ2-3; 10 bases line up with TRBD2. The CDR3 runs to 15 residues. CDR1 ENHRY and CDR2 SYGVKD come from the germline V gene. Losses at the gene ends were 5 bases for V and 5 bases for J; bases not matched to a gene: 7.

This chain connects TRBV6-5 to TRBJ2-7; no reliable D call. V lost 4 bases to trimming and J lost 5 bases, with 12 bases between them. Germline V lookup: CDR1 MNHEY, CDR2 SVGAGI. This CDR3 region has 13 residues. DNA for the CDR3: TGTGCCAGCAGTTTTGTTGGTCGTGACGAGCAGTACTTC. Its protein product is CASSFVGRDEQYF.

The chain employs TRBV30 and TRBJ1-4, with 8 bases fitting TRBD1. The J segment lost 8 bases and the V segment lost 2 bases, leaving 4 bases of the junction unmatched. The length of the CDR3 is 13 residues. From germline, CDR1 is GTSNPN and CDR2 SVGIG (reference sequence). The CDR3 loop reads CAWSNRGSEKLFF. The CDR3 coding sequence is TGTGCCTGGAGTAACAGGGGGAGCGAAAAACTGTTTTTT.

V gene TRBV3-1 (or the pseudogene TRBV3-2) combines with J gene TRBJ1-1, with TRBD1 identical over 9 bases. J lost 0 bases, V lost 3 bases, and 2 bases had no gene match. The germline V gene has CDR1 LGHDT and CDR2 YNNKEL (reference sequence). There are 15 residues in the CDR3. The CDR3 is CASSQGTGMNTEAFF. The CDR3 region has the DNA TGTGCCAGCAGCCAGGGGACAGGGATGAACACTGAAGCTTTCTTT.

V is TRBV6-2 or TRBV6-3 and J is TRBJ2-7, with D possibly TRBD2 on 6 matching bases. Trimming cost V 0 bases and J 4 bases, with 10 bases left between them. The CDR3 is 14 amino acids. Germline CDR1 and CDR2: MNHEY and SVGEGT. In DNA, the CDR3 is TGTGCCAGCAGTTACTCCTCCGGGGGTTACGAGCAGTACTTC. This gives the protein CASSYSSGGYEQYF.

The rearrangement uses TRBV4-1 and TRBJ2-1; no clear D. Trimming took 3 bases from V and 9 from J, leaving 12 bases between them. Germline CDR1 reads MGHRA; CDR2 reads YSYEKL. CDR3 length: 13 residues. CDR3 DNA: TGCGCCAGCAGCCAGGACGCCCCGAGTGAGCAGTTCTTC. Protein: CASSQDAPSEQFF.

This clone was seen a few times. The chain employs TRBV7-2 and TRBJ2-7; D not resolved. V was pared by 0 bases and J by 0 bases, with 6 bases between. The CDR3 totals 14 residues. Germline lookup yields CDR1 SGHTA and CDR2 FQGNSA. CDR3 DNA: TGTGCCAGCAGCTTAGCCGTCAGCTCCTACGAGCAGTACTTC. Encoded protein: CASSLAVSSYEQYF.

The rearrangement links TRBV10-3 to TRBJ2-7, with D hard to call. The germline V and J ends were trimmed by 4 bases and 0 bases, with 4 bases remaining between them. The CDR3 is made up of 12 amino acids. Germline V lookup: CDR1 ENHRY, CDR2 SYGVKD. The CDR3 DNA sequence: TGTGCCATCAGTGTCTTCTCCTACGAGCAGTACTTC. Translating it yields CAISVFSYEQYF.

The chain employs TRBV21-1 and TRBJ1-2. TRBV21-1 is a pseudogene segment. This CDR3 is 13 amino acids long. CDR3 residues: CASIVSGRDGYTF. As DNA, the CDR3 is TGTGCCAGCATCGTAAGTGGGCGGGATGGCTACACCTTC.

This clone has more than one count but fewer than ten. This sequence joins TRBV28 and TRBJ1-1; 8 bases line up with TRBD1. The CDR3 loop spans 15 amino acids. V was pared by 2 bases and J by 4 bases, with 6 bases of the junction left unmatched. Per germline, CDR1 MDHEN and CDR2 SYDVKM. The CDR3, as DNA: TGTGCCAGCAGTTTAAGTTTAGGACAGGGCACTGAAGCTTTCTTT. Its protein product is CASSLSLGQGTEAFF.

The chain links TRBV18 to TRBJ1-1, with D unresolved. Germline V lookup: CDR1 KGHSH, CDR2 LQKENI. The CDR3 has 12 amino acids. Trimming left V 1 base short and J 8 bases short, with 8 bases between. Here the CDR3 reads CASSPQSVEAFF. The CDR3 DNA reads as TGTGCCAGCTCACCACAGTCAGTGGAAGCTTTCTTT. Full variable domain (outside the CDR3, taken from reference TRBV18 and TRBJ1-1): NAGVMQNPRHLVRRRGQEARLRCSPMKGHSHVYWYRQLPEEGLKFMVYLQKENIIDESGMPKERFSAEFPKEGPSILRIQQVVRGDSAAYFCASSPQSVEAFFGQGTRLTVV.

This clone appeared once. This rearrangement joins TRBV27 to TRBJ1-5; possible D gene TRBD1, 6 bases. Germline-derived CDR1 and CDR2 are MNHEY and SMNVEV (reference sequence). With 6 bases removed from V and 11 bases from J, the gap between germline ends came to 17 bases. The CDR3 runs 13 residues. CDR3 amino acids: CASSQGGATAQHF. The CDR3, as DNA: TGTGCCAGCAGCCAAGGGGGGGCAACGGCCCAGCATTTT.

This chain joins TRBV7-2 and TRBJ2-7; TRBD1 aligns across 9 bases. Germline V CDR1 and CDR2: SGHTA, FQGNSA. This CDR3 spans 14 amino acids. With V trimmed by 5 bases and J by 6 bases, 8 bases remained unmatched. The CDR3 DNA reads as TGTGCCAGCAGCATGGGACAGGGTGAAGCCGAGCAGTACTTC. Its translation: CASSMGQGEAEQYF.

DNA of the CDR3: TGTGCCAGCAGTTCCGGGGGACTAGCGGGGGTAGATACGCAGTATTTT. It yields the protein CASSSGGLAGVDTQYF. V and J are TRBV7-2 and TRBJ2-3; 14 nucleotides match TRBD2. Trimming at V came to 6 bases and at J to 5 bases, leaving 7 bases not matched to a gene. This CDR3 is 16 amino acids long. CDR1 is SGHTA, CDR2 FQGNSA, per germline. The variable domain in full, completed from reference TRBV7-2 and TRBJ2-3, reads GAGVSQSPSNKVTEKGKDVELRCDPISGHTALYWYRQSLGQGLEFLIYFQGNSAPDKSGLPSDRFSAERTGGSVSTLTIQRTQQEDSAVYLCASSSGGLAGVDTQYFGPGTRLTVL.

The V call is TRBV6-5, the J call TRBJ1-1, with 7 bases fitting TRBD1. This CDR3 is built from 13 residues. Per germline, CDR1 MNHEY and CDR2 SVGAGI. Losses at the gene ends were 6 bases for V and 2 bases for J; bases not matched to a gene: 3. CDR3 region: CASRRDRNTEAFF. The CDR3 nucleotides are TGTGCCAGCAGGAGGGACAGAAACACTGAAGCTTTCTTT.

The CDR3 bases are TGTGCCAGCATAAGGACAGGGGGCGATCAGCCCCAGCATTTT. It codes for CASIRTGGDQPQHF. The genes are TRBV6-4 and TRBJ1-5, with 11 bases matching TRBD1. V was clipped by 7 bases and J by 5 bases; unmatched bases: 4. Germline lookup yields CDR1 MRHNA and CDR2 SNTAGT. The CDR3 is made up of 14 amino acids.

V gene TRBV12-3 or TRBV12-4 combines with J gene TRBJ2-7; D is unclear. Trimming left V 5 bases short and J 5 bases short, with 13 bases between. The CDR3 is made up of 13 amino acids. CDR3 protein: CASSSVAGDEQYF. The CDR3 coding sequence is TGTGCCAGCAGTAGTGTAGCAGGCGACGAGCAGTACTTC.

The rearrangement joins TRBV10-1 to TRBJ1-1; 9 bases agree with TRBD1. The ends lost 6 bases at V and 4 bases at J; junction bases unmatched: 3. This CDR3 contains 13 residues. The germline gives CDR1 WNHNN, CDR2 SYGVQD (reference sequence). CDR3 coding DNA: TGCGCCAGCAGGGAGACAGGGGGCACTGAAGCTTTCTTT. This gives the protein CASRETGGTEAFF.

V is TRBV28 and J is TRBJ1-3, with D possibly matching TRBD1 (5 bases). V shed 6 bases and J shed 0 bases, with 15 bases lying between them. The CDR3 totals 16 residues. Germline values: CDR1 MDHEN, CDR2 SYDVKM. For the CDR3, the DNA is TGTGCCAGCAGCCCTCCGGACACCCTCTCTGGAAACACCATATATTTT. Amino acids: CASSPPDTLSGNTIYF. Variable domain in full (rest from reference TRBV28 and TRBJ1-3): DVKVTQSSRYLVKRTGEKVFLECVQDMDHENMFWYRQDPGLGLRLIYFSYDVKMKEKGDIPEGYSVSREKKERFSLILESASTNQTSMYLCASSPPDTLSGNTIYFGEGSWLTVV.

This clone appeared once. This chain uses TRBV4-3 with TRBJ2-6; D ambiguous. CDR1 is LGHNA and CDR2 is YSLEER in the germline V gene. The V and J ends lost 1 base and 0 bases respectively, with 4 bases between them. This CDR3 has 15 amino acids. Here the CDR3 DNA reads TGCGCCAGCAGCCAAGGCTTCTCTGGGGCCAACGTCCTGACTTTC. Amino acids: CASSQGFSGANVLTF.

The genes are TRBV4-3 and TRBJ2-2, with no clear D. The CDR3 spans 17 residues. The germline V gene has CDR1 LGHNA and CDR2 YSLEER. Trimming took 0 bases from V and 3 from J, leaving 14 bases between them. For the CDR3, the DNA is TGCGCCAGCAGCCAAGAGATTAACTCTGCTTACACCGGGGAGCTGTTTTTT. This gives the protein CASSQEINSAYTGELFF.

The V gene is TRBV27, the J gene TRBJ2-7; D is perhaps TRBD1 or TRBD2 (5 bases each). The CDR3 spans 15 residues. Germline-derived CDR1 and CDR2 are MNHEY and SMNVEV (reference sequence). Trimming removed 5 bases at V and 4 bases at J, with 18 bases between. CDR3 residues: CASSASPGGGYEQYF. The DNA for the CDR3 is TGTGCCAGCAGTGCGTCCCCGGGTGGGGGTTACGAGCAGTACTTC.